This TCR beta chain was observed in a study of blood T cell repertoires in COVID-19. As for the study in general: Sample material is recorded as cDNA or gDNA derived from T cells, B-cell-depleted T cells, or PBMCs.

Using immunoSEQ multiplex PCR, the repertoire was profiled, and TCRdb retains in-frame clones only, with some absent. The sample carries about 340,000 clones, more than 85% recorded once. V was clipped by 0 bases and J by 2 bases; unmatched bases: 13. The germline gives CDR1 SGHRS, CDR2 YFSETQ. The CDR3 has 18 residues. The cohort comprised adults aged about 18 to 100 years residing in about two dozen US areas. Clinical history reported by participants formed the basis on which cohorts were assigned. The chain joins TRBV5-1 to TRBJ1-1; 7 nucleotides line up with TRBD1. This TCR was recovered from a woman in her 30s who had recovered from COVID-19. Sample: PBMCs or T cells enriched from blood (not recorded which). In nucleotides, the CDR3 is TGCGCCAGCAGCTTGGGCTTAGACAGGGCTGGGTTTAACACTGAAGCTTTCTTT. It is translated as CASSLGLDRAGFNTEAFF.